The next 26 T cell receptor beta chains were all read from a single sample in a study of cytomegalovirus exposure and HLA in healthy donors (dated by TCRdb to about 2017). Library method: the immunoSEQ multiplex PCR assay. For the multiplex PCR, a mixture combining 60 forward primers for TCR Vbeta segments and 13 reverse primers for TCR Jbeta segments was used. TCRdb retrieved this table from immuneACCESS and kept in-frame rearrangements only. Not all clones are present; in checked studies, unresolved V genes account for under half, and no reason is known for the remainder. In this sample's table one finds about 41,000 clones. The top ten hold about 6.3% of the sample. What was sequenced was PBMCs. All receptors derive from a young man in good health and CMV-seronegative.

The chain employs TRBV6-1 and TRBJ2-3, with TRBD2 matching over 8 bases. The CDR3 has 16 amino acids. CDR1 MNHNS and CDR2 SASEGT come from the germline V gene. V lost 0 bases and J lost 6; bases outside the gene matches: 8. The CDR3: CASSEALAGGADTQYF. The CDR3 DNA is TGTGCCAGCAGTGAAGCTCTCGCGGGAGGTGCGGATACGCAGTATTTT.

The V call is TRBV19, the J call TRBJ2-1; no clear D. The CDR3 covers 15 residues. V lost 7 bases, J lost 1 base, and 14 bases lay in between. Germline CDR1 and CDR2: LNHDA and SQIVND (reference sequence). CDR3 nucleotide sequence: TGTGCCAGTAAACCCGGGTCTTTGTCCTACAATGAGCAGTTCTTC. This encodes CASKPGSLSYNEQFF.

The V and J genes are TRBV15 and TRBJ1-6; weak D call: TRBD1 (5 bases). The CDR3 is 13 amino acids. The V and J ends lost 8 bases and 7 bases respectively, with 12 bases between them. CDR1 LNHNV and CDR2 YYDKDF come from the germline V gene (reference sequence). The CDR3 DNA reads TGTGCCACCTCCGGGACTCGGAATTCACCCCTCCACTTT. Residues: CATSGTRNSPLHF.

A word on this clone: A junction end diverges from the germline sequence, so it may reflect a read error. The J gene is TRBJ2-1, the V gene TRBV4-2; TRBD2 agrees at 7 bases. The length of the CDR3 is 17 residues. Germline V CDR1 and CDR2: LGHNA, YNFKEQ. The CDR3 coding sequence is TGTGCCAGCAGCCGTGAGGAGGGAGGGCGCTCCGACAATGAGCAGTTCTTC. Translation gives CASSREEGGRSDNEQFF.

The rearrangement links TRBV30 to TRBJ1-3, with D possibly matching TRBD1 (6 bases). The length of the CDR3 is 14 residues. Germline CDR1 reads GTSNPN; CDR2 reads SVGIG (reference sequence). Trimming left V 5 bases short and J 0 bases short, with 11 bases between. CDR3 sequence reads: CAWDDRFSGNTIYF. CDR3 bases: TGTGCCTGGGACGACAGGTTCTCTGGAAACACCATATATTTT.

The CDR3 sequence: CASSLGQGAYEQYF. The CDR3 DNA sequence: TGTGCCAGCAGTTTGGGACAGGGGGCCTACGAGCAGTACTTC. J is TRBJ2-7 and V is TRBV27, with TRBD1 identical over 11 bases. V lost 3 bases to trimming and J lost 2 bases; unmatched junction nucleotides: 0. CDR3 length equals 14 residues. CDR1 is MNHEY and CDR2 is SMNVEV in the germline V gene (reference sequence).

The V call is TRBV6-1, the J call TRBJ2-5; 14 nucleotides agree with TRBD2. The J call is uncertain, as TRBJ2-7 better fits the DNA end. The germline gives CDR1 MNHNS, CDR2 SASEGT. CDR3 size: 15 residues. This chain's CDR3 is CASSPGTSGSYEQYF. CDR3 coding DNA: TGTGCCAGCAGCCCAGGGACTAGCGGGAGCTACGAGCAGTACTTC.

The rearrangement uses TRBV15 and TRBJ1-1; 7 nucleotides line up with TRBD1. This CDR3 contains 12 residues. V lost 4 bases, J lost 8 bases, and 4 bases stayed unmatched. Looked up from germline, CDR1 is LNHNV and CDR2 is YYDKDF (reference sequence). The chain's CDR3 is CATSIRTGEAFF. The CDR3 coding sequence is TGTGCCACCAGCATACGGACAGGCGAAGCTTTCTTT.

The chain joins TRBV27 to TRBJ2-7; 9 nucleotides agree with TRBD1. This CDR3 is built from 16 residues. Germline loops: CDR1 MNHEY, CDR2 SMNVEV (reference sequence). Trimming cost V 5 bases and J 0 bases; bases outside gene matches: 8. The CDR3 DNA sequence: TGTGCCAGCAGTCCTAGTGTGACAGGGGGCTCCTACGAGCAGTACTTC. It is translated as CASSPSVTGGSYEQYF.

This sequence joins TRBV19 and TRBJ1-1; no reliable D call. The V end was cut by 6 bases, the J end by 5 bases, with 10 bases between. The CDR3 length is 12 residues. CDR1 is LNHDA and CDR2 is SQIVND in the germline V gene (reference sequence). The CDR3 sequence: CASSLTGTEAFF. CDR3 nucleotides: TGTGCCAGTAGCCTGACGGGGACTGAAGCTTTCTTT.

CDR3: CASRKTGGEQFF. CDR3 bases: TGTGCCAGCAGAAAGACAGGGGGTGAGCAGTTCTTC. V is TRBV6-1 and J is TRBJ2-1; 9 nucleotides agree with TRBD1. The CDR3 is made up of 12 amino acids. The junction had 3 bases not matched to a gene; V was cut back by 6 bases and J by 9 bases. Germline V CDR1 and CDR2: MNHNS, SASEGT.

The genes are TRBV9 and TRBJ1-5, with D tentatively TRBD1 (6 bases). The CDR3 sequence is 13 residues long. In germline, CDR1 is SGDLS, CDR2 YYNGEE. Trimming left V 0 bases short and J 6 bases short, with 7 bases between. The chain's CDR3 is CASSVGGPQPQHF. CDR3 nucleotides: TGTGCCAGCAGCGTAGGGGGGCCTCAGCCCCAGCATTTT.

The chain joins TRBV30 to TRBJ2-4; no reliable D call. V lost 3 bases and J lost 4, with 7 bases in between. CDR3 size: 12 residues. The V gene's germline CDR1 is GTSNPN and CDR2 SVGIG (reference sequence). CDR3 region: CAWRWQKNIQYF. CDR3 in DNA: TGTGCCTGGAGATGGCAGAAAAACATTCAGTACTTC.

The chain employs TRBV19 and TRBJ2-7; the D gene is possibly TRBD2 (5 bases). V was trimmed by 5 bases and J by 0 bases, leaving 17 bases between them. The CDR3 totals 16 residues. Germline V lookup: CDR1 LNHDA, CDR2 SQIVND (reference sequence). CDR3 sequence reads: CASSPSWVASSYEQYF. CDR3 bases: TGTGCCAGTAGTCCCAGCTGGGTAGCGAGCTCCTACGAGCAGTACTTC.

The rearrangement uses TRBV7-3 and TRBJ1-1; 9 bases fit TRBD1. Germline trimming cut 5 bases from V and 8 bases from J; bases unmatched to any gene: 6. Germline V gene data show CDR1 as SGHTA and CDR2 as FQGTGA. This CDR3 comprises 13 residues. CDR3 sequence (DNA): TGTGCCAGCAGCCCTACAGGGGGCGGGGAAGCTTTCTTT. Its translation: CASSPTGGGEAFF.

The rearrangement joins TRBV6-1 to TRBJ2-7, with TRBD2 as a possible D gene (6 bases). CDR1 MNHNS and CDR2 SASEGT come from the germline V gene. This CDR3 contains 15 residues. V was shortened by 4 bases and J by 4 bases, with 17 bases between the two germline ends. The CDR3 DNA sequence: TGTGCCAGCAGTGCCCGTTCCGGGAGTGGGTACGAGCAGTACTTC. It codes for CASSARSGSGYEQYF.

J is TRBJ1-5 and V is TRBV7-2; D remains ambiguous. The V gene lost 3 bases and the J gene lost 3 bases, with 9 bases spanning the gap. From germline, CDR1 is SGHTA and CDR2 FQGNSA. The CDR3 runs to 14 residues. The CDR3 DNA sequence: TGTGCCAGCAGCTTCCGGGGTTCCAATCAGCCCCAGCATTTT. Its protein product is CASSFRGSNQPQHF.

The chain carries TRBV18 and TRBJ2-7, with D possibly matching TRBD2 (7 bases). This CDR3 has 15 amino acids. The germline CDR1 and CDR2 sequences are KGHSH and LQKENI. V dropped 3 bases and J dropped 6 bases, with 18 bases sitting between them. This CDR3 reads CASSPLVGLGGEQYF. CDR3 DNA: TGTGCCAGCTCACCCCTTGTTGGACTAGGGGGCGAGCAGTACTTC.

The gene calls are TRBV9 and TRBJ2-2; the D gene is possibly TRBD1 (5 bases). CDR1 and CDR2 from the germline V gene are SGDLS and YYNGEE. The CDR3 has 16 residues. Trimming shortened V by 3 bases and J by 1 base, and 13 bases separated the two germline ends. CDR3 sequence: CASSAAGQGNTGELFF. The CDR3 bases are TGTGCCAGCAGCGCCGCCGGTCAGGGGAACACCGGGGAGCTGTTTTTT.

The chain combines TRBV7-9 with TRBJ2-5; 7 bases line up with TRBD1. V dropped 2 bases and J dropped 4; count of bases not matched to a gene: 4. The CDR3 spans 14 residues. Germline V CDR1 and CDR2: SEHNR, FQNEAQ (reference sequence). CDR3 loop: CASSLFTGAETQYF. Written as DNA, the CDR3 is TGTGCCAGCAGCTTATTCACAGGGGCAGAGACCCAGTACTTC.

V and J are TRBV19 and TRBJ1-1; no clear D. Germline V gene lookup returns CDR1 LNHDA and CDR2 SQIVND (reference sequence). Trimming took off 3 bases at V and 0 bases at J, with 17 bases between the two ends. The CDR3 sequence is 17 residues long. This CDR3 reads CASSISFGDTMNTEAFF. Written as DNA, the CDR3 is TGTGCCAGTAGTATCTCGTTCGGCGACACCATGAACACTGAAGCTTTCTTT. The full variable domain, rest sourced from reference TRBV19 and TRBJ1-1, is DGGITQSPKYLFRKEGQNVTLSCEQNLNHDAMYWYRQDPGQGLRLIYYSQIVNDFQKGDIAEGYSVSREKKESFPLTVTSAQKNPTAFYLCASSISFGDTMNTEAFFGQGTRLTVV.

The chain carries TRBV7-9 and TRBJ1-1, with D perhaps TRBD1 (5 bases). The CDR3 length is 14 residues. V dropped 3 bases and J dropped 4 bases, with 12 bases sitting between them. The germline V gene encodes CDR1 SEHNR and CDR2 FQNEAQ (reference sequence). The chain's CDR3 is CASSFAGSVTEAFF. CDR3 in DNA: TGTGCCAGCAGCTTCGCAGGGTCAGTCACTGAAGCTTTCTTT.

The chain joins TRBV9 to TRBJ1-5; 7 nucleotides line up with TRBD1. CDR3 length equals 14 residues. V lost 3 bases to trimming and J lost 4 bases; unmatched junction nucleotides: 4. Germline V gives CDR1 SGDLS, CDR2 YYNGEE. The CDR3 is CASSGQGQNQPQHF. CDR3 DNA sequence: TGTGCCAGCAGCGGACAGGGCCAGAATCAGCCCCAGCATTTT. Together with reference TRBV9 and TRBJ1-5, the CDR3 gives the full variable domain: DSGVTQTPKHLITATGQRVTLRCSPRSGDLSVYWYQQSLDQGLQFLIQYYNGEERAKGNILERFSAQQFPDLHSELNLSSLELGDSALYFCASSGQGQNQPQHFGDGTRLSIL.

The rearrangement uses TRBV7-9 and TRBJ2-1; TRBD2 agrees at 9 bases. CDR3 size: 17 residues. The trim removed 5 bases at V and 5 bases at J, leaving 13 bases unmatched. Germline V CDR1 and CDR2: SEHNR, FQNEAQ (reference sequence). Here the CDR3 DNA reads TGTGCCAGCAGCCCCATGGCCGGGACTAGCAGGGACAATGAGCAGTTCTTC. This codes for CASSPMAGTSRDNEQFF.

J is TRBJ1-2 and V is TRBV7-9; D gene uncertain. CDR1 and CDR2 (germline): SEHNR, FQNEAQ (reference sequence). The V end lost 1 base, the J end lost 5 bases, and 8 bases lay between the germline ends. The CDR3 totals 13 residues. The CDR3 nucleotides read TGTGCCAGCAGCTTAGAGGGAGTATATGGCTACACCTTC. As protein: CASSLEGVYGYTF.

The V gene is TRBV7-8, the J gene TRBJ1-5, with D tentatively TRBD1 (6 bases). Germline V CDR1 and CDR2: SGHVS, FQNEAQ. The V gene lost 4 bases and the J gene lost 2 bases, with 15 bases spanning the gap. The CDR3 runs to 16 residues. DNA of the CDR3: TGTGCCAGCAGCTGGGACACGGGTGAGGGCAATCAGCCCCAGCATTTT. This gives the protein CASSWDTGEGNQPQHF.